This record looks at one TCR beta chain sequence and its context. Profiling relied on immunoSEQ multiplex PCR, and the TCRdb table lists in-frame clones only, not all of them. The sample holds hundreds of thousands of clones, 87% seen once. The data were taken from a study of shared T cell receptors in the human thymus. The germline V and J ends were trimmed by 2 bases and 4 bases, with 15 bases remaining between them. The CDR3 has 15 residues. CDR1 and CDR2 (germline): SGHDT, YYEEEE. These same records also appear under a second study, on human thymus T cells. That work contributes: Corrective cardiac surgery supplied the resected thymus tissue. Thymic and blood repertoires seemed to favor certain V and J genes.

The sample was thymocytes. The chain recombines TRBV5-6 with TRBJ2-5; D possibly corresponds to TRBD1 (5 bases). The receptor's source is a boy under three years old with a congenital heart defect. In DNA form, the CDR3 reads TGTGCCAGCAGCTTTCTCAGGGATTTGATAGAGACCCAGTACTTC. It specifies CASSFLRDLIETQYF.